This entry lists 27 T cell receptor beta chains sequenced from one sample in a study of beta chain features in type 1 diabetes. Expressed TCRB transcripts were sequenced because the entire RNA isolate underwent reverse transcription. Assay: immunoSEQ multiplex PCR; the TCRdb copy retains only in-frame clones and omits some. The table lists 300,000 to 350,000 clones, 13% to 15% of them singletons. Sequencing was carried out using central memory CD4+ T cells from blood. The receptors shown here come from a man aged 25-40 years in good health.

This chain joins TRBV6-5 and TRBJ1-1, with a weak D call TRBD1 (5 bases). Trimming pared 6 bases from V and 0 bases from J, leaving 11 bases between. The length of the CDR3 is 14 residues. CDR1 and CDR2 from the germline V gene are MNHEY and SVGAGI. CDR3 coding DNA: TGTGCCAGCAGCCCCTGGGGGATGAACACTGAAGCTTTCTTT. Its translation is CASSPWGMNTEAFF.

This clone was counted a few times. The sample has other DNA sequences that encode this CDR3 too. This chain joins TRBV7-9 and TRBJ1-5; 8 bases line up with TRBD1. The germline gives CDR1 SEHNR, CDR2 FQNEAQ (reference sequence). Trimming took 5 bases from V and 2 from J; bases not matched to a gene: 5. The CDR3 runs 15 residues. In DNA, the CDR3 is TGTGCCAGCAGCCGCACAGGGGGTGGCAATCAGCCCCAGCATTTT. Its protein is CASSRTGGGNQPQHF. The whole variable domain, filled in from reference TRBV7-9 and TRBJ1-5, reads DTGVSQNPRHKITKRGQNVTFRCDPISEHNRLYWYRQTLGQGPEFLTYFQNEAQLEKSRLLSDRFSAERPKGSFSTLEIQRTEQGDSAMYLCASSRTGGGNQPQHFGDGTRLSIL.

V gene TRBV4-1 combines with J gene TRBJ2-3; D might be TRBD1 or TRBD2, each matching 6 bases. The CDR3 sequence is 18 residues long. V was cut by 3 bases and J by 0 bases, with 19 bases left in between. Germline values: CDR1 MGHRA, CDR2 YSYEKL. Written as DNA, the CDR3 is TGCGCCAGCAGCCACTCCCCTATAGGGGGGTGGAGCACAGATACGCAGTATTTT. It encodes CASSHSPIGGWSTDTQYF.

The rearrangement links TRBV21-1 to TRBJ2-2; the D call in the table, TRBD2, was not verified against the DNA. TRBV21-1 is noted as a pseudogene. The CDR3 is 18 residues long. The CDR3 reads CASSKRGSSGRGHGELFF. DNA of the CDR3: TGTGCCAGCAGCAAAAGAGGGTCTAGCGGGAGGGGGCACGGGGAGCTGTTTTTT.

The chain has TRBV7-6 and TRBJ2-7; D gene unclear. Trimming pared 1 base from V and 5 bases from J, leaving 6 bases between. This CDR3 region has 12 residues. Germline-derived CDR1 and CDR2 are SGHVS and FNYEAQ. The CDR3 region has the DNA TGTGCCAGCAGCTTAGGGGTCGACGAGCAGTACTTC. As protein: CASSLGVDEQYF.

This clone was recorded a few times. The chain links TRBV14 to TRBJ1-3, with D uncertain. The ends were cut back, 0 bases at V and 0 bases at J, with 9 bases in the middle. Germline CDR1 and CDR2: SGHDN and FVKESK. The CDR3 is 16 amino acids. The CDR3 spells CASSQERQSSGNTIYF. The CDR3 nucleotides read TGTGCCAGCAGCCAAGAACGGCAGAGCTCTGGAAACACCATATATTTT.

The CDR3 is CSVRTEYNEQFF. The CDR3 region has the DNA TGCAGCGTTCGAACAGAATACAATGAGCAGTTCTTC. V usage is TRBV29-1 and J usage is TRBJ2-1; D uncertain. V was clipped by 5 bases and J by 4 bases, with 9 bases between them. Per germline, CDR1 SQVTM and CDR2 ANQGSEA. The CDR3 covers 12 residues.

The V gene is TRBV7-2, the J gene TRBJ2-3, with TRBD1 identical over 10 bases. The CDR3 contains 15 residues. The germline V gene encodes CDR1 SGHTA and CDR2 FQGNSA. V lost 5 bases, J lost 5 bases, and 7 bases stayed unmatched. This CDR3 is CASSQGTGVLDTQYF. For the CDR3, the DNA is TGTGCCAGCAGCCAGGGGACAGGGGTACTAGATACGCAGTATTTT.

The rearrangement joins TRBV5-1 to TRBJ2-5; a weak D match, TRBD2 (5 bases). CDR1 SGHRS and CDR2 YFSETQ come from the germline V gene. The CDR3 sequence is 11 residues long. V was pared by 3 bases and J by 11 bases, with 11 bases between. CDR3 sequence reads: CASSSSREQYF. The CDR3 nucleotides read TGCGCCAGCAGCTCTTCAAGGGAGCAGTACTTC.

This clone was seen more than once but under ten times. The identical CDR3 is also encoded by other nucleotide sequences in the sample. The rearrangement uses TRBV7-2 and TRBJ2-5; no clear D gene. Germline assignment: CDR1 SGHTA and CDR2 FQGNSA. Trimming took 0 bases from V and 2 from J, leaving 4 bases between them. This CDR3 has 13 residues. In DNA form, the CDR3 reads TGTGCCAGCAGCTTAGCCAGGCAAGAGACCCAGTACTTC. As protein: CASSLARQETQYF.

This clone was seen more than once but under ten times. The rearrangement links TRBV5-1 to TRBJ2-2, with D unclear. Trimming pared 3 bases from V and 6 bases from J, leaving 18 bases between. This CDR3 spans 16 amino acids. Looked up from germline, CDR1 is SGHRS and CDR2 is YFSETQ. In DNA form, the CDR3 reads TGCGCCAGCAGCTCTAGATCCCATCCCACGCCCGGGGAGCTGTTTTTT. This gives the protein CASSSRSHPTPGELFF.

The genes are TRBV7-2 and TRBJ1-2; D is undetermined. Germline V gives CDR1 SGHTA, CDR2 FQGNSA. This CDR3 has 17 amino acids. V lost 1 base, J lost 3 bases, and 18 bases lay in between. CDR3 protein: CASSLGWRVSGDYGYTF. DNA for the CDR3: TGTGCCAGCAGCTTAGGTTGGCGGGTCTCGGGTGACTATGGCTACACCTTC. Full variable domain (outside the CDR3, taken from reference TRBV7-2 and TRBJ1-2): GAGVSQSPSNKVTEKGKDVELRCDPISGHTALYWYRQSLGQGLEFLIYFQGNSAPDKSGLPSDRFSAERTGGSVSTLTIQRTQQEDSAVYLCASSLGWRVSGDYGYTFGSGTRLTVV.

This chain links TRBV7-2 with TRBJ1-5; D remains ambiguous. The CDR3 consists of 15 residues. Germline CDR1 is SGHTA and CDR2 is FQGNSA. The ends were cut back, 4 bases at V and 6 bases at J, with 16 bases in the middle. The CDR3 is CASSSSPWVTQPQHF. As DNA, the CDR3 is TGTGCCAGCAGCTCCAGCCCGTGGGTCACTCAGCCCCAGCATTTT.

CDR3 in amino acids: CASSLGAGTGFEQYF. CDR3 DNA sequence: TGTGCCAGCAGCTTAGGGGCCGGGACAGGGTTCGAGCAGTACTTC. The chain uses TRBV7-7 and TRBJ2-5; TRBD1 agrees at 9 bases. The J call is uncertain, as TRBJ2-7 better fits the DNA end. This CDR3 is 15 amino acids long. Germline CDR1 and CDR2: SSHAT and FNYEAQ (reference sequence).

This chain joins TRBV13 and TRBJ2-6, with TRBD1 matching 9 bases. Germline V gene sequence: CDR1 PRHDT, CDR2 FYEKMQ (reference sequence). V lost 0 bases to trimming and J lost 1 base; unmatched junction nucleotides: 7. The CDR3 extends over 19 amino acids. CDR3 nucleotide sequence: TGTGCCAGCAGCTTAGGTTCTGGGACAGGGCTTTCTGGGGCCAACGTCCTGACTTTC. It is translated as CASSLGSGTGLSGANVLTF. Variable domain in full (rest from reference TRBV13 and TRBJ2-6): AAGVIQSPRHLIKEKRETATLKCYPIPRHDTVYWYQQGPGQDPQFLISFYEKMQSDKGSIPDRFSAQQFSDYHSELNMSSLELGDSALYFCASSLGSGTGLSGANVLTFGAGSRLTVL.

The J gene is TRBJ1-1, the V gene TRBV27; D uncertain. Germline CDR1 MNHEY, CDR2 SMNVEV (reference sequence). The CDR3 has 15 amino acids. V was trimmed by 0 bases and J by 2 bases, leaving 10 bases between them. CDR3 sequence: CASSLSRTGNTEAFF. CDR3 in DNA: TGTGCCAGCAGTTTATCCCGGACGGGAAACACTGAAGCTTTCTTT.

This chain uses TRBV10-3 with TRBJ1-5; D possibly corresponds to TRBD1 (6 bases). Trimming took 8 bases from V and 5 from J, leaving 13 bases between them. The germline CDR1 and CDR2 sequences are ENHRY and SYGVKD. The CDR3 length is 13 residues. As DNA, the CDR3 is TGTGCCATCTCTCAGGGGATAGATCAGCCCCAGCATTTT. Translating gives CAISQGIDQPQHF.

The chain has TRBV4-1 and TRBJ1-5, with D hard to call. This CDR3 has 15 residues. Germline V gives CDR1 MGHRA, CDR2 YSYEKL. Between the trimmed V and J ends, which lost 1 base and 2 bases, there was a span of 9 bases. CDR3 region: CASSQAQVGNQPQHF. CDR3 in DNA: TGCGCCAGCAGCCAAGCGCAGGTCGGCAATCAGCCCCAGCATTTT.

This clone occurred many times. The chain has TRBV7-2 and TRBJ1-3, with D tentatively TRBD1 (5 bases). In germline, CDR1 is SGHTA, CDR2 FQGNSA. Trimming took 5 bases from V and 1 from J, leaving 15 bases between them. This CDR3 is 16 amino acids long. CDR3 nucleotides: TGTGCCAGCAGCGAAGCCAGGGTCCGTTCTGGAAACACCATATATTTT. Its protein product is CASSEARVRSGNTIYF.

The chain has TRBV4-3 and TRBJ2-7, with D possibly being TRBD1 (6 bases). This CDR3 region has 15 residues. V was pared by 3 bases and J by 0 bases, with 12 bases between. Germline V CDR1 and CDR2: LGHNA, YSLEER. The DNA for the CDR3 is TGCGCCAGCAGCCAGGGGGCCACAACCTCCTACGAGCAGTACTTC. It yields the protein CASSQGATTSYEQYF.

The chain employs TRBV18 and TRBJ1-6; 9 bases match TRBD1. Trimming took 0 bases from V and 11 from J; bases not matched to a gene: 2. Germline CDR1 and CDR2: KGHSH and LQKENI. The CDR3 has 14 residues. Here the CDR3 reads CASSPPGQGPPLHF. The CDR3 nucleotides read TGTGCCAGCTCACCACCGGGACAGGGCCCACCCCTCCACTTT.

The sample holds a few counts of this clone. This chain links TRBV6-5 with TRBJ1-4, with TRBD1 identical over 7 bases. The trim removed 5 bases at V and 2 bases at J, leaving 5 bases unmatched. The CDR3 loop spans 15 amino acids. Germline V lookup: CDR1 MNHEY, CDR2 SVGAGI. CDR3 sequence: CASSQTGSTNEKLFF. The CDR3 region has the DNA TGTGCCAGCAGTCAGACAGGGTCTACTAATGAAAAACTGTTTTTT.

To note about this clone: An end of the junction differs from the germline gene, which may be a read error. The same CDR3 arises from other DNA sequences in this sample as well. The chain employs TRBV30 and TRBJ2-2; D may be TRBD2 (5 bases). CDR3 length equals 15 residues. Germline assignment: CDR1 GTSNPN and CDR2 SVGIG (reference sequence). The CDR3 loop is CAWSVGSIHTGELFF. For the CDR3, the DNA is TGTGCCTGGAGTGTAGGGAGTATACACACCGGAGAGCTGTTTTTT.

This clone was picked up a small number of times. The V gene is TRBV5-4, the J gene TRBJ2-3; D is perhaps TRBD1 (5 bases). The germline gives CDR1 SGHNT, CDR2 YYREEE (reference sequence). The CDR3 has 13 amino acids. Deletions cut 2 bases from V and 11 bases from J, with 15 bases between. In nucleotides, the CDR3 is TGTGCCAGCAGCTTTTCCAGACAGCAAAGGCAGTATTTT. Translated, it gives CASSFSRQQRQYF.

This clone was counted ten times or more. The chain joins TRBV10-3 to TRBJ2-3; 7 nucleotides match TRBD1. V lost 10 bases, J lost 6 bases, and 19 bases stayed unmatched. Germline V gives CDR1 ENHRY, CDR2 SYGVKD. This CDR3 has 16 residues. The CDR3 spells CATYRQGDLAGDTQYF. The CDR3 coding sequence is TGTGCCACCTACAGACAGGGAGACCTTGCTGGGGATACGCAGTATTTT.

The chain couples TRBV6-5 to TRBJ2-5, with TRBD2 as a possible D gene (5 bases). Deletions cut 6 bases from V and 7 bases from J, with 15 bases between. The germline gives CDR1 MNHEY, CDR2 SVGAGI. The CDR3 length is 13 residues. CDR3 protein: CASSPVAEGTQYF. The CDR3 DNA sequence: TGTGCCAGCAGCCCTGTAGCAGAGGGGACCCAGTACTTC.

This clone occurred a few times. Other DNA variants within this sample encode the same CDR3. The rearrangement uses TRBV7-8 and TRBJ2-3, with unresolved D. Per the germline V gene, CDR1 is SGHVS and CDR2 is FQNEAQ. The CDR3 loop spans 12 amino acids. V was trimmed by 5 bases and J by 2 bases, leaving 5 bases between them. CDR3 loop: CASSPFTDTQYF. The CDR3 nucleotides are TGTGCCAGCAGCCCTTTCACAGATACGCAGTATTTT. The variable domain in full, with the rest retrieved from reference TRBV7-8 and TRBJ2-3, is GAGVSQSPRYKVAKRGQDVALRCDPISGHVSLFWYQQALGQGPEFLTYFQNEAQLDKSGLPSDRFFAERPEGSVSTLKIQRTQQEDSAVYLCASSPFTDTQYFGPGTRLTVL.